Reported below is one T cell receptor beta chain. This sample was included in a study of cytomegalovirus exposure and HLA in healthy donors. Study background: Falling in the Caucasian-associated ancestry cluster were approximately 84% of 398 genotyped donors.

J was trimmed by 5 bases and V by 2 bases; bases with no gene match: 14. The CDR3 sequence is 20 residues long. Germline V CDR1 and CDR2: MGHRA, YSYEKL. PCR involved 60 Vbeta and 13 Jbeta primers. Measured with immunoSEQ multiplex PCR; TCRdb has only the in-frame clones, and not every one. The sample contains about 76,000 clones, roughly 76% of which appear only once. The chain carries TRBV4-1 and TRBJ2-5; 16 bases fit TRBD2. Sequencing was performed on PBMCs. This clonotype was sampled from a woman younger than 45 in good health and CMV-seronegative. The CDR3 nucleotides are TGCGCCAGCAGCCAACTGTTCAAGGGGACTAGCGGGAGGGCGAGGGAGACCCAGTACTTC. This gives the protein CASSQLFKGTSGRARETQYF.